These 9 T cell receptor beta chains were all obtained from the same sample, sequenced in a study of shared clonotypes between healthy human individuals. Libraries were prepared by immunoSEQ multiplex PCR; TCRdb keeps only in-frame clonotypes and omits some of them. Of under 1,900,000 clones in the sample, 98% are singletons; the top ten hold roughly 0.35%. Source material: naive CD4+ T cells sorted from blood. Subset defined: CD45RA+ positively selected. The receptor source for this set is a man aged 25 to 40 in good health.

J is TRBJ2-5 and V is TRBV25-1, with a tentative D call TRBD1 (5 bases). The V and J ends lost 0 bases and 1 base respectively, with 9 bases between them. CDR3 size: 15 residues. CDR1 is MGHDK, CDR2 SYGVNS, per germline. The CDR3 nucleotides are TGTGCCAGCAGTGAATATTCAGGGATCCAAGAGACCCAGTACTTC. The encoded protein is CASSEYSGIQETQYF. The full variable domain, in which reference TRBV25-1 and TRBJ2-5 provide the parts outside the CDR3, is EADIYQTPRYLVIGTGKKITLECSQTMGHDKMYWYQQDPGMELHLIHYSYGVNSTEKGDLSSESTVSRIRTEHFPLTLESARPSHTSQYLCASSEYSGIQETQYFGPGTRLLVL.

This clone appeared once. The rearrangement uses TRBV11-2 and TRBJ2-7; 7 bases fit TRBD1. CDR1 and CDR2 (germline): SGHAT, FQNNGV. V gave up 0 bases and J gave up 0 bases; unmatched junction bases: 5. The CDR3 is made up of 16 amino acids. The CDR3 DNA sequence: TGTGCCAGCAGCTTAGAACCTACAGGGGTCTCCTACGAGCAGTACTTC. Translated, it gives CASSLEPTGVSYEQYF.

This clone showed up just once. V is TRBV7-2 and J is TRBJ2-2; D uncertain. This CDR3 is 12 amino acids long. Germline loops: CDR1 SGHTA, CDR2 FQGNSA. Trimming took off 2 bases at V and 7 bases at J, with 5 bases between the two ends. The CDR3 DNA follows: TGTGCCAGCAGCTTAATCAGCGGGGAGCTGTTTTTT. Protein product: CASSLISGELFF.

The rearrangement uses TRBV5-4 and TRBJ1-1; D uncertain. The V end lost 4 bases, the J end lost 2 bases, and 15 bases lay between the germline ends. The CDR3 is made up of 15 amino acids. The germline CDR1 and CDR2 sequences are SGHNT and YYREEE (reference sequence). CDR3 sequence reads: CASSQITYSNTEAFF. CDR3 coding DNA: TGTGCCAGCAGCCAAATAACCTACAGTAACACTGAAGCTTTCTTT.

V is TRBV7-3 and J is TRBJ2-3; D remains ambiguous. Germline CDR1 SGHTA, CDR2 FQGTGA. The V and J ends lost 0 bases and 2 bases respectively, with 3 bases between them. The CDR3 has 13 residues. The CDR3 bases are TGTGCCAGCAGCTTAACCCCCACAGATACGCAGTATTTT. Amino acid sequence: CASSLTPTDTQYF.

The rearrangement links TRBV9 to TRBJ2-1, with a possible D match to TRBD2 (6 bases). Germline CDR1 reads SGDLS; CDR2 reads YYNGEE. CDR3 size: 16 residues. V dropped 0 bases and J dropped 4 bases, with 14 bases sitting between them. The chain's CDR3 is CASSVDVGSWYNEQFF. CDR3 in DNA: TGTGCCAGCAGCGTAGATGTCGGGAGCTGGTACAATGAGCAGTTCTTC.

The V call is TRBV20-1, the J call TRBJ2-5, with D possibly being TRBD2 (7 bases). V lost 6 bases, J lost 5 bases, and 10 bases lay in between. This CDR3 is built from 11 residues. Germline V gene lookup returns CDR1 DFQATT and CDR2 SNEGSKA (reference sequence). The CDR3 region has the DNA TGCAGTGCGGGGGGGCTGGAGACCCAGTACTTC. Translation gives CSAGGLETQYF.

The chain recombines TRBV5-1 with TRBJ2-7, with 9 bases that match TRBD1. The CDR3 is 15 amino acids. Losses at the gene ends were 6 bases for V and 5 bases for J; bases not matched to a gene: 12. Germline V CDR1 and CDR2: SGHRS, YFSETQ. The CDR3 sequence: CASTKMTGGDHEQYF. Written as DNA, the CDR3 is TGCGCCAGCACCAAAATGACAGGGGGTGACCACGAGCAGTACTTC.

The V and J genes are TRBV19 and TRBJ1-5, with D possibly matching TRBD1 (5 bases). The CDR3 is made up of 15 amino acids. Germline loops: CDR1 LNHDA, CDR2 SQIVND (reference sequence). The V and J ends lost 5 bases and 1 base respectively, with 12 bases between them. The CDR3, as DNA: TGTGCCAGTAGTTCGAGGGGACGGAGCAATCAGCCCCAGCATTTT. This codes for CASSSRGRSNQPQHF.